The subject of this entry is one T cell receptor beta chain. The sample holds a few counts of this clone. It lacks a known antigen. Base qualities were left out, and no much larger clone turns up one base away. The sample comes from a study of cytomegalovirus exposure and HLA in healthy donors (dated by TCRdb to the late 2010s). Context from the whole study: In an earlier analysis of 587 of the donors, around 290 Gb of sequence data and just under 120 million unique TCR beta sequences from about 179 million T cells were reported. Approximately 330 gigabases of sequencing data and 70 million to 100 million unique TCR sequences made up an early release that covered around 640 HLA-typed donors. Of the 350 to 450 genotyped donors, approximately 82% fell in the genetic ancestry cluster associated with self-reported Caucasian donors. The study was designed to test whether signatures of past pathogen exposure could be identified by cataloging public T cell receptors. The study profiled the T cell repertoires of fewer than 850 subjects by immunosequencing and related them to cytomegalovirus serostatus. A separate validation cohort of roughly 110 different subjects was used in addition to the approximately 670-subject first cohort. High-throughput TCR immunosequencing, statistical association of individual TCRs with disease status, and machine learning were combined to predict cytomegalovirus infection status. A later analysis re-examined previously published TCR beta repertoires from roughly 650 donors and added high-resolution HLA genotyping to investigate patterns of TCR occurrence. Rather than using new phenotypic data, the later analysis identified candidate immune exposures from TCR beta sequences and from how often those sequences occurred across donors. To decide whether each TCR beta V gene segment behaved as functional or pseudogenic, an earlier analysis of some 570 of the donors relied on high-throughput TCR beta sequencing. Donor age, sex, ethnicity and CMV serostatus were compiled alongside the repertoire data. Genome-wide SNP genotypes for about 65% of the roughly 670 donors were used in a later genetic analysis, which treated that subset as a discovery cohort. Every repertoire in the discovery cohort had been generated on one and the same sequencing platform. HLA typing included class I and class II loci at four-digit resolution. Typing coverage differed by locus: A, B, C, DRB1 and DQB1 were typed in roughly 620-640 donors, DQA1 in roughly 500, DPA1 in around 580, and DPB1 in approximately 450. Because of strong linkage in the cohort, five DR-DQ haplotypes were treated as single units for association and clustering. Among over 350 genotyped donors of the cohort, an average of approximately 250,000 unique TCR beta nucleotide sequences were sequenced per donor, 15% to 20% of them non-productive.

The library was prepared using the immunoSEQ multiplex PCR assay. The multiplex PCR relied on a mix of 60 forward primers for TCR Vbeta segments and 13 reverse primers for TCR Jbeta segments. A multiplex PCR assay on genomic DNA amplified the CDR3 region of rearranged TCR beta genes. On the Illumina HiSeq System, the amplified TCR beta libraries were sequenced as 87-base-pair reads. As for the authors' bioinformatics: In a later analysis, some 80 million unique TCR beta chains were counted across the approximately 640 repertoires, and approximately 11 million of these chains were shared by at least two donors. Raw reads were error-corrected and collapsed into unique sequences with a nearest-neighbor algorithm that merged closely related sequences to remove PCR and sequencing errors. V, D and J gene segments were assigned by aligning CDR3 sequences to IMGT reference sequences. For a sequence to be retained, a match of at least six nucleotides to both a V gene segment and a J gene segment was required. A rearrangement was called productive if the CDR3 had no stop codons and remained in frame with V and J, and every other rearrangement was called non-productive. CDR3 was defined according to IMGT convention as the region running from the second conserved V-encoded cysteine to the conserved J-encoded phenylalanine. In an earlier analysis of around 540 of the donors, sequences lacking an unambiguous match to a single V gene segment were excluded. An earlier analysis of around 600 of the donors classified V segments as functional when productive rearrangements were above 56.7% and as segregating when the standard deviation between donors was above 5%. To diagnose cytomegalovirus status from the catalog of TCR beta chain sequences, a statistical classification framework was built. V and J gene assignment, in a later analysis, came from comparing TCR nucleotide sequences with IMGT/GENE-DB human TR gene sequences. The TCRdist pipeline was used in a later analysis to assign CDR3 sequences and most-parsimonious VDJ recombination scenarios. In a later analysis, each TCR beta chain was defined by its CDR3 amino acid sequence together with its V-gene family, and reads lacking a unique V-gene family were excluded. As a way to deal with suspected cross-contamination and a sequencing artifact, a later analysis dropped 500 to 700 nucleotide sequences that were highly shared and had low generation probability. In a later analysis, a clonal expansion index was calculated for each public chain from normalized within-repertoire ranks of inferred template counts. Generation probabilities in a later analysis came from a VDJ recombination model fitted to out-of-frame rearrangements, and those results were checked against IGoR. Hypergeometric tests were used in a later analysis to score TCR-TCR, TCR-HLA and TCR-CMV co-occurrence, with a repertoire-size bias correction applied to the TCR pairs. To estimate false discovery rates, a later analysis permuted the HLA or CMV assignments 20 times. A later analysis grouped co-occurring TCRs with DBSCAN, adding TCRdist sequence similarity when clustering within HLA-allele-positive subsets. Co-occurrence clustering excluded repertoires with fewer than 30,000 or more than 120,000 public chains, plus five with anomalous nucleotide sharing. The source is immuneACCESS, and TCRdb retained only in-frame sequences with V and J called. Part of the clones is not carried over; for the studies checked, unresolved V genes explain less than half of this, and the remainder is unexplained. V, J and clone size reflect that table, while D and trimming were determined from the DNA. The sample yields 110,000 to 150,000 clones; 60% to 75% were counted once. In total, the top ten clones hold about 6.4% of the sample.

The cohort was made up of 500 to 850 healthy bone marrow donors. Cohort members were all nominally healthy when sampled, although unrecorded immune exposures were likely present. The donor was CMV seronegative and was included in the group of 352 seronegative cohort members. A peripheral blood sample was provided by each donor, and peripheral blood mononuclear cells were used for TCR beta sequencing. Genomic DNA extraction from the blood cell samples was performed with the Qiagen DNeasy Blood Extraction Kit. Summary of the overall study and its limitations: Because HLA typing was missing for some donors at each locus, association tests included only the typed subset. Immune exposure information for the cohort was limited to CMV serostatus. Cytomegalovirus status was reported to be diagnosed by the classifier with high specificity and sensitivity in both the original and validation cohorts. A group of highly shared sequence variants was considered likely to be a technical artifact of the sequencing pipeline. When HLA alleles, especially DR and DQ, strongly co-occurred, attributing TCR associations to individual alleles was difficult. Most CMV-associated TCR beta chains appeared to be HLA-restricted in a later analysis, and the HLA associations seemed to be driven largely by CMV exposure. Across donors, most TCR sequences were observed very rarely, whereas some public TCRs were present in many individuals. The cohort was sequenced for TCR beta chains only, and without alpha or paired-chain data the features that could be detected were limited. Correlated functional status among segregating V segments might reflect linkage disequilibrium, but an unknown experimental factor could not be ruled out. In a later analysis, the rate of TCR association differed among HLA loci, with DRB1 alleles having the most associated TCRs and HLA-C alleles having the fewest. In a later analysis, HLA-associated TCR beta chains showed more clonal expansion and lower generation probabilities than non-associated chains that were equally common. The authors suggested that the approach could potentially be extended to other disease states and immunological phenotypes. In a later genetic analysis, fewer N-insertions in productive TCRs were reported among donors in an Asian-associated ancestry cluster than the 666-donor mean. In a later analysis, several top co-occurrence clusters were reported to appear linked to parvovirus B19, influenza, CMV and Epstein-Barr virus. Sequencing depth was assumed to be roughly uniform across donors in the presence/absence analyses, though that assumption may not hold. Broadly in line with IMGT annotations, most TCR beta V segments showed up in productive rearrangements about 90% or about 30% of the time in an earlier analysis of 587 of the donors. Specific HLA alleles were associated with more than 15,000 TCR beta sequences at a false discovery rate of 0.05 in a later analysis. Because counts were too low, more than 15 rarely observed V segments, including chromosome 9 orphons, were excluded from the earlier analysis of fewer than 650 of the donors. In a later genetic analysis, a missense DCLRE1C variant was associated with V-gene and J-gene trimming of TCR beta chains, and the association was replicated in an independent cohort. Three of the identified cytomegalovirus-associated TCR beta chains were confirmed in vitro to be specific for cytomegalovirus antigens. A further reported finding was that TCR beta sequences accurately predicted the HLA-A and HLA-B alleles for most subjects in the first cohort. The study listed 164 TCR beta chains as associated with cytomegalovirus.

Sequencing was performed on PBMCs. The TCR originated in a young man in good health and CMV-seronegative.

The nucleotides read TGTGCCAGCAGCGCTGGGAGGGGTTCAGGATCCACTGAAGCTTTCTTT. Its protein is CASSAGRGSGSTEAFF. The chain was built from TRBV11-2 and TRBJ1-1; the D region possibly corresponds to TRBD1 (5 bases align). The CDR3 runs 16 amino acids, cysteine and phenylalanine included. Only CDR3 DNA remains: 48 bases, in frame from the first base. V gives up 5 bases and J gives up 4 bases, and the segment between their germline ends measures 20 bases. From a lookup of the germline V gene, CDR1 and CDR2 are SGHAT and FQNNGV.